Listed below are T cell receptor beta chains from one sample, sequenced in a study of T cell clonotyping in hematopoietic cell transplantation. Clones were read by immunoSEQ multiplex PCR, and TCRdb kept only the in-frame ones, dropping some. Of around 12,000 clones in the sample, around 90% were seen once. The sample was peripheral blood mononuclear cells. These TCRs come from a woman aged 45-65 years in good health. Some clones in this sample may be carry-over from other donors' samples. The conserved cysteine and the conserved F or W are not part of the CDR3 here.

v_gene	j_gene	CDR3aa
TRBV7-8	TRBJ2-5	ASTMRLAGLQETQY
TRBV27	TRBJ1-1	ASSPTLWRQVLNTEAF
TRBV2	TRBJ2-5	ASIRDRDETQY
TRBV29-1	TRBJ1-1	SGHRFGNTEAF
TRBV7-2	TRBJ1-4	ASSLAGSEKLF
TRBV6-6	TRBJ1-2	ASSYSGQGIYGYT
TRBV28	TRBJ1-1	ASSLIKATEAF
TRBV9	TRBJ2-2	ASSPMAMNTGELF
TRBV5-1	TRBJ2-5	ASSHGQGKETQY
TRBV7-8	TRBJ2-7	ASSLSATGGSYEQY
TRBV29-1	TRBJ2-7	SVGQVPYEQY
TRBV28	TRBJ2-7	AGGASNYEQY
TRBV9	TRBJ2-6	ASTMGSGANVLT
TRBV9	TRBJ1-6	ASSVGTGSNSPLH